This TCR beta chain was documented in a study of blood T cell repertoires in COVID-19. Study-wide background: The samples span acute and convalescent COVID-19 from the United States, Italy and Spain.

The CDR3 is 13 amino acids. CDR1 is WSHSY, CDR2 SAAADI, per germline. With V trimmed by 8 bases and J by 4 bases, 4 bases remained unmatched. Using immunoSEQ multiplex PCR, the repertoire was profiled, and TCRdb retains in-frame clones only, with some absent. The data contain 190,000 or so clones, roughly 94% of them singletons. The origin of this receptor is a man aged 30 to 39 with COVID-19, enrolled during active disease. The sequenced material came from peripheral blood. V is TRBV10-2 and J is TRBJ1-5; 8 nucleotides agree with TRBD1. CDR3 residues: CASWTGTNQPQHF. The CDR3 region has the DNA TGCGCCAGCTGGACAGGGACAAATCAGCCCCAGCATTTT.